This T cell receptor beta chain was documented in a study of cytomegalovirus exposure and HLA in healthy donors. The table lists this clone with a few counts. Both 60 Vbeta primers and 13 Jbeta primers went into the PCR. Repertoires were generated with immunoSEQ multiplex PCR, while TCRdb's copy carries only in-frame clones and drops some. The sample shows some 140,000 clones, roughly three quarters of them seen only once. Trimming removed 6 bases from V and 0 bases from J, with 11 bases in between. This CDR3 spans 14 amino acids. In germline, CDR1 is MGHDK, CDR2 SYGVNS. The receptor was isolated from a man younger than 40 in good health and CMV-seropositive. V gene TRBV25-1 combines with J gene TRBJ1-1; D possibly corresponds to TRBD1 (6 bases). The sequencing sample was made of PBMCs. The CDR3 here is CASRTTGMNTEAFF. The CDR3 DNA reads TGTGCCAGCAGAACGACAGGAATGAACACTGAAGCTTTCTTT.